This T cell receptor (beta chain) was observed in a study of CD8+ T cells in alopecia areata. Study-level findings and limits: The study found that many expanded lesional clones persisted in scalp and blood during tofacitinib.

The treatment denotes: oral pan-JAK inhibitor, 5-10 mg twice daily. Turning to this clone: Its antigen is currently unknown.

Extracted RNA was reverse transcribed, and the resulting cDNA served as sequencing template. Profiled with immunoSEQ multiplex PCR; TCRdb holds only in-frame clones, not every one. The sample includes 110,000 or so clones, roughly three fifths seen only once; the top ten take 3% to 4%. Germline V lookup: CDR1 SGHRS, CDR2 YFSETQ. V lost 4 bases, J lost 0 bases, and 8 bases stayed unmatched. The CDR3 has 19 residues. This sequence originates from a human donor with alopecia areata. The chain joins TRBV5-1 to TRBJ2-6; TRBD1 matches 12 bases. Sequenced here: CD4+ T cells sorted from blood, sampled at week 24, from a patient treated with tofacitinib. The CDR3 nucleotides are TGCGCCAGCAGCCTCGGGACAGGGGGCTCACTCTCTGGGGCCAACGTCCTGACTTTC. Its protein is CASSLGTGGSLSGANVLTF. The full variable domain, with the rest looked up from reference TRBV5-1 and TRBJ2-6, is KAGVTQTPRYLIKTRGQQVTLSCSPISGHRSVSWYQQTPGQGLQFLFEYFSETQRNKGNFPGRFSGRQFSNSRSEMNVSTLELGDSALYLCASSLGTGGSLSGANVLTFGAGSRLTVL.